This T cell receptor beta chain emerged from a study of blood T cell repertoires in COVID-19. This table comes from immunoSEQ multiplex PCR, and its TCRdb copy is limited to in-frame clones, with some not included. The table lists more than 250,000 clones, about 85% of them singletons. The germline gives CDR1 SGHNT, CDR2 YYREEE (reference sequence). The trim removed 4 bases at V and 6 bases at J, leaving 18 bases unmatched. The CDR3 contains 20 residues. J is TRBJ2-1 and V is TRBV5-4, with 14 bases lining up with TRBD2. The specimen sequenced was PBMCs or T cells enriched from blood (not recorded which). The receptor was isolated from a woman aged 25 to 39 who had recovered from COVID-19. The CDR3 nucleotides read TGTGCCAGCAGCCGCTCCCAGGGGAGGACTAGCGGGGGGTCCCTCAATGAGCAGTTCTTC. Translating gives CASSRSQGRTSGGSLNEQFF.